The next 7 T cell receptor beta chains were all read from a single sample in a study of T-cell reconstitution after alpha-beta-depleted transplantation in children. Preparation of the TCRbeta library was carried out with unique molecular identifiers. One entry per CDR3 protein results from TCRdb running MiXCR on the PCR reads. The repertoire holds hundreds of thousands of distinct CDR3 sequences, with around 15% as singletons. The material was PBMCs, mostly from graft donor cells, obtained 360 days after TCRalphabeta/CD19-depleted stem cell transplant. Every receptor here comes from a male patient younger than 18 who had a stem cell transplant for acute lymphoblastic leukemia, so the T cells may come from the graft donor.

This clonotype was detected many times. This sequence joins TRBV7-3 and TRBJ2-3, with 7 bases lining up with TRBD2. The CDR3 is made up of 15 amino acids. V lost 5 bases, J lost 0 bases, and 5 bases stayed unmatched. CDR1 and CDR2 from the germline V gene are SGHTA and FQGTGA. The CDR3 reads CASSRRETSTDTQYF. The CDR3 DNA reads TGTGCCAGCAGCCGGCGGGAGACTAGCACAGATACGCAGTATTTT.

The V call is TRBV4-1, the J call TRBJ1-2; maybe TRBD1 (5 bases). Deletions cut 4 bases from V and 2 bases from J, with 11 bases between. This CDR3 has 14 residues. Per the germline V gene, CDR1 is MGHRA and CDR2 is YSYEKL. This chain's CDR3 is CASSLGTENYGYTF. The CDR3 DNA reads as TGCGCCAGCAGCCTCGGGACGGAGAACTATGGCTACACCTTC.

The chain couples TRBV14 to TRBJ2-1; D not resolved. The CDR3 runs to 15 residues. From germline, CDR1 is SGHDN and CDR2 FVKESK. The V end lost 1 base, the J end lost 6 bases, and 13 bases lay between the germline ends. The CDR3 spells CASSQVGPSGNEQFF. The CDR3 region has the DNA TGTGCCAGCAGCCAAGTAGGGCCCTCGGGCAATGAGCAGTTCTTC.

This clonotype has more than one count but fewer than ten. The rearrangement joins TRBV7-6 to TRBJ2-1, with D unresolved. Trimming took 2 bases from V and 8 from J, leaving 19 bases between them. CDR1 is SGHVS and CDR2 is FNYEAQ in the germline V gene. This CDR3 is built from 16 residues. The CDR3 reads CASSLHPEIARYEQFF. The DNA for the CDR3 is TGTGCCAGCAGCTTACACCCCGAGATTGCAAGATATGAGCAGTTCTTC.

This clonotype has only a few counts. The chain joins TRBV20-1 to TRBJ2-3; TRBD2 agrees at 8 bases. This CDR3 has 17 residues. V was pared by 0 bases and J by 0 bases, with 8 bases of the junction left unmatched. The germline gives CDR1 DFQATT, CDR2 SNEGSKA (reference sequence). CDR3 sequence reads: CSAREGTRGISTDTQYF. As DNA, the CDR3 is TGCAGTGCTAGAGAGGGGACTAGGGGCATTAGCACAGATACGCAGTATTTT.

On this clonotype: No conserved phenylalanine or tryptophan is present at the end of the CDR3, so a read error is the likely explanation. The rearrangement links TRBV7-7 to TRBJ2-5, with TRBD2 matching 12 bases. Germline CDR1 SSHAT, CDR2 FNYEAQ (reference sequence). The CDR3 is 16 amino acids. J gave up 5 bases and V 0 bases, and 4 bases lay outside the gene matches. The CDR3 loop is CASSLARLAGVETQYS. The DNA of the CDR3 is TGTGCCAGCAGCTTAGCCAGACTAGCGGGAGTTGAGACCCAGTACTCC.

The DNA of the CDR3 is TGTGCCAGCAGCGGTGTGGGTGAAAAACTGTTTTTT. Translated, it gives CASSGVGEKLFF. This chain connects TRBV11-2 to TRBJ1-4; D not resolved. Deletions cut 5 bases from V and 7 bases from J, with 8 bases between. CDR3 length: 12 amino acids. The germline gives CDR1 SGHAT, CDR2 FQNNGV.